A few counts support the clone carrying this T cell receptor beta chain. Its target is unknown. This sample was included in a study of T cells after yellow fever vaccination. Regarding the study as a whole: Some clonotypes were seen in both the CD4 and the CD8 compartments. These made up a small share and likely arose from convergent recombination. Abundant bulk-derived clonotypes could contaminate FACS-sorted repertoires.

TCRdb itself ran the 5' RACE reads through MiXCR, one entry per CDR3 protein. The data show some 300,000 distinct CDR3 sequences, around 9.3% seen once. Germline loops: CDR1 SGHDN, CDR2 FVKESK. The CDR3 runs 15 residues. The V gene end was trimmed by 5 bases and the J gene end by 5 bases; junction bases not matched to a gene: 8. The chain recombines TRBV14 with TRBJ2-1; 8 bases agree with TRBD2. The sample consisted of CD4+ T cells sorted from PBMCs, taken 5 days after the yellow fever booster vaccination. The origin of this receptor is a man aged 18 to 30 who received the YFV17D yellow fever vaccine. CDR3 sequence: CASSSGVAGNNEQFF. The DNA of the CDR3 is TGTGCCAGCAGCTCCGGGGTAGCGGGGAACAATGAGCAGTTCTTC.